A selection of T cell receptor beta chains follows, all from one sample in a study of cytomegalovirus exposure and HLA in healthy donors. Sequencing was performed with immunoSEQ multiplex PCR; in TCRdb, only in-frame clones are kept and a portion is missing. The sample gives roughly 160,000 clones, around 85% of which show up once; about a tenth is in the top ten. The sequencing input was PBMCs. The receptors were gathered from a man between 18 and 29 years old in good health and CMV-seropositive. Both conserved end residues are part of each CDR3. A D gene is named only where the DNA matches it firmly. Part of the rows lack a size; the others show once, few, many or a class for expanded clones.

CDR3 protein: CASSVGGGLETQYF; CDR3 DNA: TGTGCCAGCAGCGTGGGTGGGGGGTTGGAGACCCAGTACTTC; D gene: NA; J gene: TRBJ2-5; V gene: TRBV25-1; clone size: NA
CDR3 protein: CASHYRVSPKEVTYEQYF; CDR3 DNA: TGTGCCAGCCATTACAGGGTCAGCCCAAAAGAGGTAACCTACGAGCAGTACTTC; D gene: NA; J gene: TRBJ2-7; V gene: TRBV6-4; clone size: NA
CDR3 protein: CASSRGASGGNTQYF; CDR3 DNA: TGTGCCAGCAGCCGCGGGGCTAGCGGGGGGAATACGCAGTATTTT; D gene: TRBD2; J gene: TRBJ2-3; V gene: TRBV27; clone size: NA
CDR3 protein: CASSIEVGGLGVNYGYTF; CDR3 DNA: TGTGCCAGTAGTATAGAGGTAGGAGGGCTGGGGGTTAACTATGGCTACACCTTC; D gene: NA; J gene: TRBJ1-2; V gene: TRBV19; clone size: NA
CDR3 protein: CASSEQVSPLHF; CDR3 DNA: TGTGCCAGCAGTGAACAGGTATCACCCCTCCACTTT; D gene: NA; J gene: TRBJ1-6; V gene: TRBV2; clone size: NA
CDR3 protein: CASSTRTPGELFF; CDR3 DNA: TGTGCCAGCAGCACGAGGACACCCGGGGAGCTGTTTTTT; D gene: NA; J gene: TRBJ2-2; V gene: TRBV11-2; clone size: few
CDR3 protein: CASTQKGQGIGYTF; CDR3 DNA: TGTGCCAGCACCCAAAAGGGGCAGGGGATAGGCTACACCTTC; D gene: NA; J gene: TRBJ1-2; V gene: TRBV6-1; clone size: NA
CDR3 protein: CASSGGAQDTQYF; CDR3 DNA: TGTGCCAGCTCCGGGGGGGCCCAAGATACGCAGTATTTT; D gene: TRBD2; J gene: TRBJ2-3; V gene: TRBV2; clone size: once
CDR3 protein: CASSLDRADGNTIYF; CDR3 DNA: TGTGCCAGTAGCCTGGACAGGGCGGACGGAAACACCATATATTTT; D gene: TRBD1; J gene: TRBJ1-3; V gene: TRBV19; clone size: NA
CDR3 protein: CASSQYDRGVVGYTF; CDR3 DNA: TGCGCCAGCAGCCAATATGACAGGGGAGTGGTTGGCTACACCTTC; D gene: TRBD1; J gene: TRBJ1-2; V gene: TRBV4-1; clone size: few
CDR3 protein: CASSLGDSPMNTEAFF; CDR3 DNA: TGCGCCAGCAGCTTGGGGGACAGCCCCATGAACACTGAAGCTTTCTTT; D gene: TRBD1; J gene: TRBJ1-1; V gene: TRBV5-1; clone size: NA
CDR3 protein: CASSLGLAGINYEQYF; CDR3 DNA: TGTGCCAGCAGCTTAGGCCTAGCGGGGATTAACTACGAGCAGTACTTC; D gene: TRBD2; J gene: TRBJ2-7; V gene: TRBV7-2; clone size: NA
CDR3 protein: CASTFTGGIAGELFF; CDR3 DNA: TGTGCCAGCACCTTTACAGGGGGTATCGCCGGGGAGCTGTTTTTT; D gene: TRBD1; J gene: TRBJ2-2; V gene: TRBV6-5; clone size: once
CDR3 protein: CASSPGSGANVLTF; CDR3 DNA: TGTGCCAGCAGCCCCGGGTCTGGGGCCAACGTCCTGACTTTC; D gene: NA; J gene: TRBJ2-6; V gene: TRBV7-9; clone size: NA
CDR3 protein: CASRGARDTQYF; CDR3 DNA: TGTGCCAGCAGGGGGGCCAGGGATACGCAGTATTTT; D gene: NA; J gene: TRBJ2-3; V gene: TRBV2; clone size: NA
CDR3 protein: CASSQGAGVTEAFF; CDR3 DNA: TGTGCCAGCAGCCAGGGGGCCGGGGTAACTGAAGCTTTCTTT; D gene: TRBD1; J gene: TRBJ1-1; V gene: TRBV7-3; clone size: once
CDR3 protein: CARSLVTGYGYTF; CDR3 DNA: TGTGCCAGAAGCTTAGTGACGGGTTATGGCTACACCTTC; D gene: NA; J gene: TRBJ1-2; V gene: TRBV7-5; clone size: NA